This paragraph reports one T cell receptor (beta chain). The target of this receptor is not known. Within one base of it there is no much larger clone, and no base qualities were kept. The sample is drawn from a study of blood T cell repertoires in COVID-19 (dated by TCRdb to 2020 to 2021). Concerning the study at large: Samples from collaborators originated in the United States, Italy and Spain and spanned both the acute and convalescent phases of COVID-19. The prospective study material was composed of cDNA or gDNA derived from T cells, B-cell-depleted T cells, or PBMCs. Subjects who had been exposed to COVID-19, were actively infected with it, or had recovered from it provided the deeply sampled blood TCRbeta repertoires that made up the dataset. The repertoires were released in a freely available public database intended as a resource for research on the immune response to SARS-CoV-2. The samples were drawn from the first 160 participants of the ongoing ImmuneRACE study and from under 1,500 subjects provided by 6 global collaborators. Nearly every sample came with metadata listing a de-identified subject ID, COVID-19 status, age in years and sex. Where HLA class I and class II types were available, the types were taken from metadata supplied by the sample provider, not from assay-based typing. Broader findings and caveats from the paper: The quantity of clinical and demographic metadata differed by source and by participant and was supplied without curation.

The immunoSEQ Assay, a bias-controlled multiplex PCR, was used to amplify TCRbeta CDR3 regions from genomic DNA. In the original analysis: Within the assay, amplification of reference gene primers was used to estimate how many nucleated cells each sample contained. Sequence reads were collapsed and filtered to measure the absolute abundance of every unique TCRbeta CDR3 rearrangement. For each sample, productive Simpson clonality was calculated as the square root of Simpson's diversity index across productive rearrangements. Imported from immuneACCESS, the table was reduced by TCRdb to in-frame sequences with V and J called. These copies leave out some clones; in studies compared against another copy, an unresolved V gene accounts for under half, and the cause of the remainder is not known. That table furnishes V, J and clone size, whereas the DNA furnished D and trimming. For this sample there are 350,000 to 450,000 clones; 85% appear just once. Together, the top ten hold roughly 3.4% of the sample.

Collaborating institutions collected whole blood in K2EDTA tubes following their own protocols. For TCRbeta analysis, collaborators shipped samples in one of three forms: frozen whole blood, isolated PBMCs, or DNA extracted from either of those sample types. V is cut by 7 bases and J by 8 bases, and the space between the germline ends is 23 bases. Including cysteine and phenylalanine, the CDR3 has 16 amino acids. Only the CDR3 region is kept as DNA, spanning 48 bases read in frame from base 1. CDR1 and CDR2 (LNHDA, SQIVND) derive from the germline V gene (reference sequence). The rearrangement combines TRBV19 with TRBJ2-2, with a weak D call of TRBD1 (5 bases match). The sample consisted of peripheral blood. This TCR was sampled from a woman aged 18-35 years with acute or convalescent COVID-19. The sequenced DNA: TGTGCCAGTAATGAACACCCAGGGTTAGGAAGTGGGGAGCTGTTTTTT. The encoded protein is CASNEHPGLGSGELFF. With all but the CDR3 taken from the reference TRBV19 and TRBJ2-2 genes, the full variable domain is: DGGITQSPKYLFRKEGQNVTLSCEQNLNHDAMYWYRQDPGQGLRLIYYSQIVNDFQKGDIAEGYSVSREKKESFPLTVTSAQKNPTAFYLCASNEHPGLGSGELFFGEGSRLTVL.